This T cell receptor (beta chain) comes out of a study of CD8 T cells in ankylosing spondylitis. Findings and caveats of the study: Seemingly distinctive of ankylosing spondylitis blood was a TCR beta motif formed by eight highly homologous variants.

TCRdb re-analysed the 5' RACE reads in MiXCR, keeping a single row per CDR3 protein. The table includes about 440,000 distinct CDR3 sequences, approximately 17% detected once. This clonotype was observed at least ten times. Its antigen remains unknown. Germline assignment: CDR1 DFQATT and CDR2 SNEGSKA (reference sequence). The CDR3 totals 17 residues. The receptor was isolated from a male donor with ankylosing spondylitis. Source material: blood, either unsorted or a sorted T cell fraction (not recorded which). This chain uses TRBV20-1 with TRBJ2-1, with 14 bases aligning to TRBD2. This CDR3 is CSLIGTSGRLSYNEQFF. Written as DNA, the CDR3 is TGCAGCTTAATCGGGACTAGCGGGAGATTATCCTACAATGAGCAGTTCTTC.